This T cell receptor (beta chain) was captured by sequencing in a study of Ad26.COV2.S vaccination and SARS-CoV-2 variants (dated by TCRdb to 2020 to 2022). With regard to the full study: Donors in the vaccine arm were drawn from COV1001, a phase I-IIa trial of Ad26.COV2.S in healthy adults that was multicentre, randomized, double-blind and placebo-controlled. Ad26.COV2.S was administered intramuscularly at 5 x 10^10 or 1 x 10^11 viral particles, either as a single shot or as two shots given 56 days apart. TCRbeta repertoire sequencing was used to assess the specificity and breadth of SARS-CoV-2-reactive T cell receptors after Ad26.COV2.S vaccination. A total of around 32 samples were included in the TCR-sequenced set, comprising around 19 Ad26.COV2.S vaccine recipients, 5 placebo recipients and 8 SARS-CoV-2 convalescent individuals. Participants in the trial were split at random into five groups of five each, receiving low-dose or high-dose Ad26.COV2.S once or twice, or else placebo on both occasions. Investigators remained blinded to trial group allocation during experiments and outcome assessment. What the research found in general, with its limitations: Vaccine and placebo recipients had comparable non-spike TCR breadth, which fits with the vaccine containing only spike. Ad26.COV2.S recipients had higher spike-specific TCR breadth than placebo recipients (P = 0.0014). It was noted by the authors that total T cell responses may have been underestimated by the TCR breadth and depth analyses. The study was not powered to compare responses between vaccine doses or regimens. Substantial breadth of spike-specific CD8+ and CD4+ T cell responses was reported after vaccination.

About this clone itself: The antigen it recognizes is unknown. No base quality values were provided; no much bigger clone lies one nucleotide off.

Taken from cysteine to phenylalanine, the CDR3 has 15 residues. Kept here is only the CDR3 DNA, which spans 45 bases and is read in frame from base 1. The germline V gene (reference sequence) specifies MNHEY as CDR1 and SMNVEV as CDR2. A distance of 14 bases separates the germline ends of V and J, which lose 6 bases and 5 bases respectively. The immunoSEQ Assay was used to sequence TCRbeta CDR3 regions. After extraction, genomic DNA underwent amplification by bias-controlled multiplex PCR, followed by high-throughput sequencing. From the authors' description of their analysis: To quantify the absolute abundance of every unique TCRbeta CDR3 region, sequences were collapsed and filtered. Usable DNA was measured by amplifying reference genes present in all nucleated cells, and TCRbeta template counts were normalized to that usable DNA to estimate T cell fraction. Repertoire TCRs were annotated as SARS-CoV-2-specific by exact matching of V gene, CDR3 amino acid sequence and J gene to a known reactive TCR set. MIRA supplied the reference SARS-CoV-2 TCR set, which was filtered for enrichment in COVID-19-positive ImmuneCODE repertoires so that public or cross-reactive TCRs were removed. Drawing on the MIRA antigens, annotated TCRs were analysed further at the level of specific ORF or position within ORF. Breadth was defined as annotated unique rearrangements over total unique productive rearrangements; depth was the summed frequency of those rearrangements. Group comparisons of TCR breadth used two-sided Wilcoxon rank-sum tests. Not all clones reach the TCRdb copy of this immuneACCESS table, which keeps in-frame sequences only. Checked studies attribute under half of the gap to unresolved V genes and leave the rest unexplained. Clone size and V and J calls were adopted from that table, with D and trimming inferred from the DNA. Within this sample are 300,000 to 400,000 clones, with around 90% of them counted one time only. Around 3.5% of the sample is held by the ten biggest clonotypes.

Explained via the paper, the treatment or condition label denotes: over 15 received Ad26.COV2.S at low or high dose, single or two shots; roughly five received placebo; per-sample allocation not given. Repertoires of vaccine and placebo recipients were sequenced from samples taken on day 63 after the first injection. Cohort 1b enrolled roughly 25 adults aged 18-55 years at a single site in Boston, USA, between 29 July and 7 August 2020. Ad26.COV2.S was a replication-incompetent adenovirus type 26 vector expressing a prefusion-stabilized SARS-CoV-2 spike protein from the original Wuhan strain. This receptor was identified in a person between 18 and 60 years old who received the Ad26.COV2.S COVID-19 vaccine or a placebo. The rearranged segments are TRBV27 and TRBJ1-6; the D segment could be TRBD1, given 6 matching bases. This sample comprised peripheral blood, obtained in a trial of Ad26.COV2.S vaccine versus placebo. The CDR3 region reads CASRFWGTNNSPLHF. The sequenced DNA: TGTGCCAGCAGATTTTGGGGGACAAATAATTCACCCCTCCACTTT.